These T cell receptor beta chains were read from a single sample in a study of shared clonotypes between healthy human individuals. Sequencing was performed with immunoSEQ multiplex PCR; in TCRdb, only in-frame clones are kept and a portion is missing. The repertoire includes 2 million or so clones, about 95% of them detected once, and about 1.1% sits in the top ten. The sequenced sample consisted of naive CD8+ T cells sorted from blood. The receptors originated from a man younger than 35 in good health. CDR3s include the opening cysteine and the closing phenylalanine or tryptophan. A D gene is named only where the DNA matches it firmly. The size of a clone is reported for some rows only, either as once, few or many, or as a class for expanded clones.

size	J	D	V	DNA	CDR3
NA	TRBJ2-1	NA	TRBV7-3	TGTGCCAGCAACGAGAGCCGGGAGCCTTACAATGAGCAGTTCTTC	CASNESREPYNEQFF
NA	TRBJ2-7	NA	TRBV27	TGTGCCAGCAGTTGGTCGTCGGGCACTCTATCCTACGAGCAGTACTTC	CASSWSSGTLSYEQYF
NA	TRBJ2-3	TRBD2	TRBV9	TGTGCCAGCAGCGTAGAGCGGGGTTCTAGCACAGATACGCAGTATTTT	CASSVERGSSTDTQYF
NA	TRBJ1-1	NA	TRBV10-3	TGTGCCATCAGTGAGTCGTGGGGTAACACTGAAGCTTTCTTT	CAISESWGNTEAFF
NA	TRBJ2-7	NA	TRBV11-2	TGTGCCAGCAGCTTAGGGCAGGGACGGGGAGAGCAGTACTTC	CASSLGQGRGEQYF
NA	TRBJ1-2	NA	TRBV30	TGTGCCTGTCCTCACAGGAACCTTACTTATGGCTACACCTTC	CACPHRNLTYGYTF
NA	TRBJ1-5	NA	TRBV27	TGTGCCAGCAGTTTATGGTTCAATCAGCCCCAGCATTTT	CASSLWFNQPQHF
NA	TRBJ1-6	NA	TRBV21-1	TGTGCCAGCAGCAGATTACCGAACAGGTATTCACCCCTCCACTTT	CASSRLPNRYSPLHF
NA	TRBJ2-7	NA	TRBV13	TGTGCCAGCAGCCCCGCCGTGGGGTACGAGCAGTACTTC	CASSPAVGYEQYF
NA	TRBJ2-5	TRBD2	TRBV28	TGTGCCAGCAGTTTCCCCGGGACTAGCGGGGGAAACCAAGAGACCCAGTACTTC	CASSFPGTSGGNQETQYF
NA	TRBJ2-7	TRBD1	TRBV18	TGTGCCAGCTCACCACCGACAGGGCCCCCCTACGAGCAGTACTTC	CASSPPTGPPYEQYF
NA	TRBJ2-7	TRBD2	TRBV7-9	TGTGCCAGCAGCTTAGTCGGGACTAGCGGGAGCTCCTACGAGCAGTACTTC	CASSLVGTSGSSYEQYF
NA	TRBJ1-1	NA	TRBV5-1	TGCGCCAGCAGCTCCTGGCCAGCGGGCGGTATGAACACTGAAGCTTTCTTT	CASSSWPAGGMNTEAFF
NA	TRBJ2-1	NA	TRBV7-3	TGTGCCAGCAGCGCGGGGGCCTCGTCCTACAATGAGCAGTTCTTC	CASSAGASSYNEQFF
NA	TRBJ2-1	NA	TRBV11-2	TGTGCCAGCAGGTTACATGGCGATGAGCAGTTCTTC	CASRLHGDEQFF
NA	TRBJ2-7	TRBD1	TRBV5-6	TGTGCCAGCAGCGTCGGACAGGACGAGCAGTACTTC	CASSVGQDEQYF
NA	TRBJ2-3	NA	TRBV29-1	TGCAGCGCCGAAGGGCTAGTCACAGATACGCAGTATTTT	CSAEGLVTDTQYF
NA	TRBJ1-6	TRBD1	TRBV5-6	TGTGCCAGCAGCTCCTGGGACAGTGATCTGAATTCACCCCTCCACTTT	CASSSWDSDLNSPLHF
NA	TRBJ2-7	TRBD2	TRBV2	TGTGCCAGCAGTGAAGGGCTAGCGGGAGCACCCTACGAGCAGTACTTC	CASSEGLAGAPYEQYF
NA	TRBJ2-7	NA	TRBV29-1	TGCAGCGTTTCCGTCGGGTGGGACTACGAGCAGTACTTC	CSVSVGWDYEQYF
once	TRBJ1-2	NA	TRBV10-3	TGTGCCATCAGTGAGATGGACCTAACATCGGAGACCGGCTACACCTTC	CAISEMDLTSETGYTF
NA	TRBJ2-7	TRBD1	TRBV4-1	TGCGCCAGCAGCCAAGATTCCGGGACAGTCCTCTACGAGCAGTACTTC	CASSQDSGTVLYEQYF
once	TRBJ1-1	NA	TRBV4-3	TGCGCCAGCAGCCAAGATAGTTTTGGGGGGCTGGCGGCCACTGAAGCTTTCTTT	CASSQDSFGGLAATEAFF
NA	TRBJ2-5	NA	TRBV11-2	TGTGCCAGCAGCTTATTCACGGGGGTGCCGAGGGAGACCCAGTACTTC	CASSLFTGVPRETQYF
NA	TRBJ2-5	TRBD2	TRBV7-9	TGTGCCAGCAGCCCGGGACTAGCGGGAGTGGAGACCCAGTACTTC	CASSPGLAGVETQYF
NA	TRBJ2-7	NA	TRBV7-6	TGTGCCAGCAGCTTAGGGGTCTCCTACGAGCAGTACTTC	CASSLGVSYEQYF
NA	TRBJ2-7	NA	TRBV28	TGTGCCAGCAGTTTGTTCAGGGGGGATAGCGAGCAGTACTTC	CASSLFRGDSEQYF
NA	TRBJ1-1	NA	TRBV29-1	TGCAGCGTTGAAGATTTCGAGACCCCTGAAGCTTTCTTT	CSVEDFETPEAFF
NA	TRBJ2-7	NA	TRBV28	TGTGCCAGCAGTTTACCTGACCACTACGAGCAGTACTTC	CASSLPDHYEQYF
NA	TRBJ1-2	NA	TRBV11-2	TGTGCCAGCAGCTTCGGCAGTTCCTATGGCTACACCTTC	CASSFGSSYGYTF
NA	TRBJ2-1	NA	TRBV25-1	TGTGCCAGCAGTGTGGTCGGGGGCAATGAGCAGTTCTTC	CASSVVGGNEQFF
NA	TRBJ2-1	TRBD1	TRBV9	TGTGCCAGCAGCGTAATACAGGGGGCTCTTAGCAATGAGCAGTTCTTC	CASSVIQGALSNEQFF
NA	TRBJ1-2	NA	TRBV6-5	TGTGCCAGCAGTTACTCCCGGGGGGAAGTGGACTATGGCTACACCTTC	CASSYSRGEVDYGYTF
once	TRBJ2-2	NA	TRBV6-1	TGTGCCAGCAGTGCGTTAGACAGCTTTCCCGGGGAGCTGTTTTTT	CASSALDSFPGELFF
few	TRBJ1-4	NA	TRBV6-6	TGTGCCAGCAGGGACCCAGGGAAGGATAATGAAAAACTGTTTTTT	CASRDPGKDNEKLFF
NA	TRBJ2-1	TRBD2	TRBV27	TGTGCCACCCGAGCGGGGGGGTACAATGAGCAGTTCTTC	CATRAGGYNEQFF
NA	TRBJ2-2	TRBD2	TRBV27	TGTGCCAGCAGTTTGAGCGGGAGCGACACCGGGGAGCTGTTTTTT	CASSLSGSDTGELFF
NA	TRBJ2-3	NA	TRBV6-5	TGTGCCAGCAGTTACTCGAGCCTGGTAGCAGATACGCAGTATTTT	CASSYSSLVADTQYF
NA	TRBJ1-2	TRBD1	TRBV6-5	TGTGCCAGCAGCGTGGACAGGGTTTTGTATGACTACACCTTC	CASSVDRVLYDYTF
NA	TRBJ2-5	TRBD2	TRBV10-2	TGCGCCAGCAGTGAGTCGTACCCTAGCGGGAGTGTAGAGACCCAGTACTTC	CASSESYPSGSVETQYF
few	TRBJ1-1	NA	TRBV30	TGTGCCTGCCAGACAGGGAACACTGAAGCTTTCTTT	CACQTGNTEAFF
NA	TRBJ1-1	NA	TRBV25-1	TGTGCCAGCAGCTGGGGGGAAACCGAGGCTGAAGCTTTCTTT	CASSWGETEAEAFF
NA	TRBJ2-5	NA	TRBV5-1	TGCGCCAGCAGCTTTCCCACAGTCCAGATGACACAAGAGACCCAGTACTTC	CASSFPTVQMTQETQYF
NA	TRBJ2-5	NA	TRBV29-1	TGCAGCGTTGTAAGTGGCAGCCGAACCGAAGAGACCCAGTACTTC	CSVVSGSRTEETQYF
NA	TRBJ2-7	NA	TRBV5-1	TGCGCCAGCAGCGTGCAACAAAGCTACGAGCAGTACTTC	CASSVQQSYEQYF
NA	TRBJ1-1	NA	TRBV5-1	TGCGCCAGCAGCTTGAACTGGGGGCCGAACACTGAAGCTTTCTTT	CASSLNWGPNTEAFF
NA	TRBJ2-1	TRBD2	TRBV7-9	TGTGCCAGCAGCTTAGATGGGGCGGGAGGGACAAGCTCCTACAATGAGCAGTTCTTC	CASSLDGAGGTSSYNEQFF
NA	TRBJ1-6	NA	TRBV9	TGTGCCAGCAGCAATGGAGGGGATAATTCACCCCTCCACTTT	CASSNGGDNSPLHF
NA	TRBJ1-5	NA	TRBV16	TGTGCCAGCAGCCAAGACGGGACCGGTAAAATGAGCAATCAGCCCCAGCATTTT	CASSQDGTGKMSNQPQHF
NA	TRBJ2-5	TRBD2	TRBV11-2	TGTGCCAGCAGCTCTGGACTAGGACAAGAGACCCAGTACTTC	CASSSGLGQETQYF
NA	TRBJ1-6	NA	TRBV5-4	TGTGCCAGCAGCTTGGCCGAGGGCTCCTATAATTCACCCCTCCACTTT	CASSLAEGSYNSPLHF
NA	TRBJ2-3	NA	TRBV9	TGTGCCAGCAGCGTGTGGGACTCCCCGGATACGCAGTATTTT	CASSVWDSPDTQYF
NA	TRBJ2-7	NA	TRBV13	TGTGCCAGCAGCTTAGGCAGAAGGGTCGGCGAGCAGTACTTC	CASSLGRRVGEQYF
NA	TRBJ2-7	NA	TRBV6-6	TGTGCCAGCAGTTACTCGTCCGGCCGAGAGTACGAGCAGTACTTC	CASSYSSGREYEQYF
NA	TRBJ2-7	TRBD1	TRBV5-6	TGTGCCAGCAGCTGGACAGGGGCAACCTACGAGCAGTACTTC	CASSWTGATYEQYF
NA	TRBJ2-7	TRBD2	TRBV18	TGTGCCAGCTCACCAACCGAATTAAGACTAGCGGGAGCCCACGAGCAGTACTTC	CASSPTELRLAGAHEQYF
NA	TRBJ2-3	NA	TRBV5-4	TGTGCCAGCAGCAACGAGGCCTTCTTGACAGATACGCAGTATTTT	CASSNEAFLTDTQYF